These T cell receptor beta chains were read from a single sample in a study of cytotoxic CD8 clonotypes in ibrutinib-treated CLL. Generated by immunoSEQ multiplex PCR, the TCRdb table keeps only in-frame clones and is missing some. The top ten hold 6.5% to 8.5% of the sample, which has around 310,000 clones, about 80% seen once. Here the sequenced sample was PBMCs, taken before ibrutinib treatment. Source of these receptors: a human donor with chronic lymphocytic leukemia. Each CDR3 is given with its conserved first and last residue. The D gene is left open where the match is weak. A clone size is listed for some rows: how often the clone was seen (once, few, many), or a class if it is expanded.

d_call j_call v_call clone_size cdr3_nt cdr3_aa
- TRBJ2-3 TRBV25-1 - TGTGCCAGCAGTGTAACCGGGACATACACAGATACGCAGTATTTT CASSVTGTYTDTQYF
TRBD2 TRBJ2-7 TRBV27 - TGTGCCAGCAGTCCCAGGACTAGCGGGAGTGGCCTCTACGAGCAGTACTTC CASSPRTSGSGLYEQYF
- TRBJ1-2 TRBV5-4 - TGTGCCAGCAGCGTATGGACAGCCCGCGAGCGTGACTATGGCTACACCTTC CASSVWTARERDYGYTF
TRBD1 TRBJ1-2 TRBV15 - TGTGCCACGAGACCGGGACAGGGGGCGTATGGCTACACCTTC CATRPGQGAYGYTF
- TRBJ1-2 TRBV9 - TGTGCCAGCAGCGTAGGAACAGGGTTCGGTGGCTACACCTTC CASSVGTGFGGYTF
- TRBJ1-2 TRBV20-1 - TGCAGTGCCAGGGTCGGCTACACCTTC CSARVGYTF
- TRBJ2-6 TRBV13 - TGTGCCAGCAGCTTGGGACTCCAATCACTCTCTGGGGCCAACGTCCTGACTTTC CASSLGLQSLSGANVLTF
- TRBJ2-2 TRBV15 - TGTGCCACCGGCAGCGGGAACACCGGGGAGCTGTTTTTT CATGSGNTGELFF
TRBD2 TRBJ2-1 TRBV7-9 - TGTGCCAGCAGCCCGCGGCGGGGGAATGAGCAGTTCTTC CASSPRRGNEQFF
TRBD2 TRBJ2-3 TRBV5-1 - TGCGCCAGCAGTCCTAGCGGGAGGTCCACAGATACGCAGTATTTT CASSPSGRSTDTQYF
- TRBJ1-5 TRBV6-6 few TGTGCCAGCCAACGAGGGGATCAGCCCCAGCATTTT CASQRGDQPQHF
TRBD2 TRBJ2-1 TRBV7-6 - TGTGCCAGCAGTTCAAGGGGAGGGGAGCAGTTCTTC CASSSRGGEQFF
- TRBJ1-1 TRBV7-9 once TGTGCCAGCAACGGTGTAGACACTGAAGCTTTCTTT CASNGVDTEAFF
- TRBJ2-5 TRBV7-6 once TGTGCCAGCAGCTTACGATTTCCGGAGACCCAGTACTTC CASSLRFPETQYF
- TRBJ2-7 TRBV27 - TGTGCCAGCAGTTTAACTAGCCTCTCGAACGAGCAGTACTTC CASSLTSLSNEQYF
TRBD1 TRBJ1-1 TRBV10-3 - TGTGCCATCAGTGTGGGACAGATGAACACTGAAGCTTTCTTT CAISVGQMNTEAFF
- TRBJ1-1 TRBV27 - TGTGCCAGCAGTTTATCGGATAAGGGGACTGAAGCTTTCTTT CASSLSDKGTEAFF
- TRBJ2-7 TRBV4-3 - TGCGCCAGCAGCCAAGGGGCAGACGAGCAGTACTTC CASSQGADEQYF
- TRBJ2-1 TRBV9 - TGTGCCAGCAGGTCTGGAGTCCATGAGCAGTTCTTC CASRSGVHEQFF
TRBD1 TRBJ1-2 TRBV30 few TGTGCCTGGAGTGGTCCGACAGGGAGAGGCTACACCTTC CAWSGPTGRGYTF
- TRBJ1-2 TRBV27 few TGTGCCAGCAGTTTATCGCCCCGAGTCTATGGCTACACCTTC CASSLSPRVYGYTF
- TRBJ1-1 TRBV30 - TGTGCCTGGATAGAGCATATTAACACTGAAGCTTTCTTT CAWIEHINTEAFF
TRBD1 TRBJ1-2 TRBV6-5 - TGTGCCAGCAGGCCCAATAACAGGGGACGGTATGGCTACACCTTC CASRPNNRGRYGYTF
TRBD2 TRBJ2-5 TRBV9 - TGTGCCAGCAGCGTAGGCCTAGCGGGAGTTTACCAAGAGACCCAGTACTTC CASSVGLAGVYQETQYF
TRBD2 TRBJ2-1 TRBV7-9 - TGTGCCAGCAGCTCGCCGGCTAGCGGGAGGGCCCTAGATGAGCAGTTCTTC CASSSPASGRALDEQFF
TRBD2 TRBJ2-1 TRBV5-1 - TGCGCCAGCAGCTGGGGACTAGCGGGAGGCCTCAATGAGCAGTTCTTC CASSWGLAGGLNEQFF
- TRBJ1-2 TRBV7-2 - TGTGCCAGCAGCTTTCGGCAGGGAAGTTTGGGCTACACCTTC CASSFRQGSLGYTF
TRBD2 TRBJ2-3 TRBV2 - TGTGCCAGCAGTATAAGACTAGCGGTTGGAGATACGCAGTATTTT CASSIRLAVGDTQYF
- TRBJ2-7 TRBV29-1 - TGCAGCGTTGTACAGGGAAGCTACGAGCAGTACTTC CSVVQGSYEQYF
- TRBJ1-3 TRBV18 - TGTGCCAGCTATACAGGGCCAGGAAACACCATATATTTT CASYTGPGNTIYF
TRBD1 TRBJ2-3 TRBV30 - TGTGCCTGGAGTGGAAACAGGGGAAGGCCAGATACGCAGTATTTT CAWSGNRGRPDTQYF
TRBD2 TRBJ2-3 TRBV9 - TGTGCCACCGCACCTCTTCTAGCGGCTAGCACAGATACGCAGTATTTT CATAPLLAASTDTQYF
TRBD1 TRBJ2-7 TRBV7-3 - TGTGCCAGCAGCAGAAGCGCCGGGACAGGGGGCAACGAGCAGTACTTC CASSRSAGTGGNEQYF
TRBD1 TRBJ1-5 TRBV30 - TGTGCCTGGAGTATGACAGGGGATAGCAATCAGCCCCAGCATTTT CAWSMTGDSNQPQHF
TRBD1 TRBJ1-2 TRBV6-4 - TGTGCCAGCAGTGACGGGTTACAGGGGGCAGATGGCTACACCTTC CASSDGLQGADGYTF
TRBD2 TRBJ2-1 TRBV19 - TGTGCCAGCGGGGGACTAGCGGTGGCAGATGAGCAGTTCTTC CASGGLAVADEQFF
TRBD1 TRBJ1-2 TRBV30 - TGTGCCTGGAGTGTTCCCCGGGCAGGGGGTTTTGGCTACACCTTC CAWSVPRAGGFGYTF
- TRBJ2-1 TRBV7-2 - TGTGCCAGCAGCTTAGGTCAGGAGCAGTTCTTC CASSLGQEQFF
- TRBJ2-7 TRBV30 - TGTGCCTGGAGGCTGGGGGCGGGCTACGAGCAGTACTTC CAWRLGAGYEQYF
TRBD2 TRBJ2-7 TRBV4-1 - TGCGCCAGCAGTCGCGGGACTAGCGGTAACTACGAGCAGTACTTC CASSRGTSGNYEQYF
TRBD1 TRBJ2-7 TRBV29-1 - TGCAGCACTTGGGACAGCTACGAGCAGTACTTC CSTWDSYEQYF
TRBD1 TRBJ1-5 TRBV25-1 - TGTGCCAGCAGTGAGTCGACAGGGAGCAATCAGCCCCAGCATTTT CASSESTGSNQPQHF
TRBD1 TRBJ1-5 TRBV7-8 few TGTGCCAGCAGCCCAGCCCGGATAGGGGGCGGCAATCAGCCCCAGCATTTT CASSPARIGGGNQPQHF
TRBD2 TRBJ2-2 TRBV14 - TGTGCCAGCAGCCAAGTCATAGCGGGAGGGAACACCGGGGAGCTGTTTTTT CASSQVIAGGNTGELFF
- TRBJ1-1 TRBV19 - TGTGCCAGTAGTATTCCCCGGCCGTACTTGGAGAACACTGAAGCTTTCTTT CASSIPRPYLENTEAFF
- TRBJ1-1 TRBV21-1 - TGTGCCAGCAGCAAAGTACTGTCGGTTCTGAACACTGAAGCTTTCTTT CASSKVLSVLNTEAFF
TRBD1 TRBJ1-2 TRBV4-2 - TGTGCCAGCAGCCAAAGTGTAGGACAGGCTTATGGCTACACCTTC CASSQSVGQAYGYTF